One sample yielded the 9 T cell receptor beta chains listed below, sequenced in a study of blood T cell repertoires in COVID-19. The repertoire was sequenced with immunoSEQ multiplex PCR; TCRdb's copy has only in-frame clones and lacks some. Here the sample spans about 76,000 clones, about four fifths being singletons. Sample: peripheral blood. Source of these receptors: an older woman with acute or convalescent COVID-19.

The chain is built from TRBV6-6 and TRBJ2-7; TRBD2 aligns across 8 bases. The CDR3 loop spans 15 amino acids. V lost 0 bases to trimming and J lost 5 bases; unmatched junction nucleotides: 6. The germline V gene encodes CDR1 MNHNY and CDR2 SVGAGI (reference sequence). CDR3 bases: TGTGCCAGCAGTTACTCGGGCGGGGGGAGCGACGAGCAGTACTTC. Translation: CASSYSGGGSDEQYF.

The chain has TRBV10-3 and TRBJ2-3, with 7 bases lining up with TRBD1. The trim removed 10 bases at V and 4 bases at J, leaving 5 bases unmatched. Germline V gene data show CDR1 as ENHRY and CDR2 as SYGVKD. This CDR3 spans 12 amino acids. The DNA for the CDR3 is TGTGCCAGCCGACAGGGCGCAGATACGCAGTATTTT. This encodes CASRQGADTQYF.

V usage is TRBV9 and J usage is TRBJ1-1, with D possibly TRBD1 on 6 matching bases. Per the germline V gene, CDR1 is SGDLS and CDR2 is YYNGEE. V was pared by 6 bases and J by 5 bases, with 20 bases between. The CDR3 covers 15 residues. CDR3 in DNA: TGTGCCAGCAACGCCCAAGGGTCAGGGGCAACTGAAGCTTTCTTT. Translation gives CASNAQGSGATEAFF.

The rearrangement uses TRBV5-4 and TRBJ2-3, with a weak D call TRBD2 (7 bases). There are 16 residues in the CDR3. V lost 0 bases and J lost 5, with 16 bases in between. The germline V gene encodes CDR1 SGHNT and CDR2 YYREEE (reference sequence). CDR3 DNA sequence: TGTGCCAGCAGCTTGGGAGGACTAGGGGGTATAGATACGCAGTATTTT. Protein sequence: CASSLGGLGGIDTQYF.

The chain carries TRBV6-2 or TRBV6-3 and TRBJ2-3, with 7 bases fitting TRBD1. V shed 5 bases and J 3 bases; nucleotides not matched to a gene: 8. Germline CDR1 MNHEY, CDR2 SVGEGT. The CDR3 is 15 amino acids. CDR3 DNA: TGTGCCAGCAGTGGATTGACAGGGTTAACAGATACGCAGTATTTT. Its protein product is CASSGLTGLTDTQYF.

J is TRBJ2-6 and V is TRBV24-1; TRBD1 aligns across 11 bases. Germline values: CDR1 KGHDR, CDR2 SFDVKD. There are 17 residues in the CDR3. V lost 9 bases to trimming and J lost 2 bases; unmatched junction nucleotides: 8. In nucleotides, the CDR3 is TGTGCCACCGGGACAGGGGGAAGGGTTCCTGGGGCCAACGTCCTGACTTTC. As protein: CATGTGGRVPGANVLTF.

The V and J genes are TRBV18 and TRBJ1-5; D gene uncertain. Looked up from germline, CDR1 is KGHSH and CDR2 is LQKENI. Trimming removed 8 bases from V and 0 bases from J, with 11 bases in between. This CDR3 spans 14 amino acids. CDR3 amino acids: CASTYTDSNQPQHF. The CDR3 DNA reads as TGTGCCAGCACCTATACAGATAGCAATCAGCCCCAGCATTTT.

The chain couples TRBV2 to TRBJ1-4; TRBD1 agrees at 8 bases. V dropped 6 bases and J dropped 7; count of bases not matched to a gene: 7. CDR1 and CDR2 from the germline V gene are SNHLY and FYNNEI. The CDR3 contains 14 residues. CDR3 loop: CASRPQGAGEKLFF. The CDR3 DNA is TGTGCCAGCAGACCTCAGGGGGCAGGTGAAAAACTGTTTTTT.

The rearrangement uses TRBV3-1 (or the pseudogene TRBV3-2) and TRBJ1-1; D remains unclear. CDR1 and CDR2 from the germline V gene are LGHDT and YNNKEL (reference sequence). CDR3 length: 13 residues. Trimming took off 1 base at V and 1 base at J, with 4 bases between the two ends. The CDR3 reads CASSQAKNTEAFF. The CDR3, as DNA: TGTGCCAGCAGCCAAGCAAAGAACACTGAAGCTTTCTTT.